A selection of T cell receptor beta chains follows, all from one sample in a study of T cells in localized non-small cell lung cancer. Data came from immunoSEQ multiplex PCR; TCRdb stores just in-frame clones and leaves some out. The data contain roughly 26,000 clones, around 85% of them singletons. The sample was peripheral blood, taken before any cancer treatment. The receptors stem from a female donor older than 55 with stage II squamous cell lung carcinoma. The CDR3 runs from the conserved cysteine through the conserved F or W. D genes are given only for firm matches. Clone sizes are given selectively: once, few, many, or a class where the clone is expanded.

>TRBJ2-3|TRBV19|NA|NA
CASSSRDTQYF
TGTGCCAGTAGCTCCAGGGATACGCAGTATTTT
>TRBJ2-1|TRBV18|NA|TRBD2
CASSGGLAKPNEQFF
TGTGCCAGCTCAGGGGGACTAGCGAAACCCAATGAGCAGTTCTTC
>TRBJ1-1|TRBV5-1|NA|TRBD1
CASSSQTGDTEAFF
TGCGCCAGCAGCTCCCAGACAGGGGACACTGAAGCTTTCTTT
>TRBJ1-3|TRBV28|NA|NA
CASSLLTGVSSGNTIYF
TGTGCCAGCAGTTTATTGACCGGGGTTAGCTCTGGAAACACCATATATTTT
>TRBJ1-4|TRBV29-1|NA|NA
CSVNSNNEKLFF
TGCAGCGTCAATTCTAATAATGAAAAACTGTTTTTT
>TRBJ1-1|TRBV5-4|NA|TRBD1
CASSLAGQGNTEAFF
TGTGCCAGCAGCTTGGCCGGACAGGGGAACACTGAAGCTTTCTTT
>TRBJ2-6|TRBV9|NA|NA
CASSVGGVGANVLTF
TGTGCCAGCAGCGTCGGCGGGGTAGGGGCCAACGTCCTGACTTTC
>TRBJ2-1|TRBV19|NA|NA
CASSIVGLSYNEQFF
TGTGCCAGTAGTATAGTGGGACTCTCCTACAATGAGCAGTTCTTC
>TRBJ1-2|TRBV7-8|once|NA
CASSLGVKASYGYTF
TGTGCCAGCAGCTTAGGTGTAAAAGCATCCTATGGCTACACCTTC
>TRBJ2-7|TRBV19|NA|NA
CASSIRDSYEQYF
TGTGCCAGTAGTATCAGGGATTCCTACGAGCAGTACTTC
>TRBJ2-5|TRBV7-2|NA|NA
CASSLEAFQETQYF
TGTGCCAGCAGCTTAGAAGCGTTTCAAGAGACCCAGTACTTC
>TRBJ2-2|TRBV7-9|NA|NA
CASIISGTGELFF
TGTGCCAGCATCATTAGCGGCACCGGGGAGCTGTTTTTT
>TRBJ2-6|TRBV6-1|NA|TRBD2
CASSEGGWSGTANVLTF
TGTGCCAGCAGTGAAGGGGGGTGGAGCGGGACGGCCAACGTCCTGACTTTC
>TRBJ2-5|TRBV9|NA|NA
CASSVSDKETQYF
TGTGCCAGCAGCGTCTCGGATAAAGAGACCCAGTACTTC
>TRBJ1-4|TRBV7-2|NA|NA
CASSLTGEKLFF
TGTGCCAGCAGCTTAACAGGTGAAAAACTGTTTTTT
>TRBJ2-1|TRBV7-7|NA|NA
CASSQQRVGLPSEQFF
TGTGCCAGCAGCCAGCAGCGTGTAGGCCTCCCCAGTGAGCAGTTCTTC
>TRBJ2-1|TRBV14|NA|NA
CASSRYEQFF
TGTGCCAGCAGTCGGTATGAGCAGTTCTTC
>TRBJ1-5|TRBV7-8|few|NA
CASSLQGYNQPQHF
TGTGCCAGCAGCTTACAGGGGTACAATCAGCCCCAGCATTTT
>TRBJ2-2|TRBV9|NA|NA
CASSPPGSRRELFF
TGTGCCAGCAGCCCCCCGGGCTCCCGCCGGGAGCTGTTTTTT
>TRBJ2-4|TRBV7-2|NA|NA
CASSPVPGQIKNIQYF
TGTGCCAGCTCCCCCGTCCCGGGACAAATCAAAAACATTCAGTACTTC
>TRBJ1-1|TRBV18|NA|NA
CASSRGGAPEAFF
TGTGCCAGCTCACGTGGGGGAGCCCCTGAAGCTTTCTTT
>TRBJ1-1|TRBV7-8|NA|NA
CASSPGGQRTEAFF
TGTGCCAGCAGCCCGGGGGGCCAAAGAACTGAAGCTTTCTTT
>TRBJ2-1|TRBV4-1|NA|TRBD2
CASSSSGRSRNEQFF
TGCGCCAGCAGCTCTAGCGGGAGATCAAGGAATGAGCAGTTCTTC
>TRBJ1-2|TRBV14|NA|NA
CASSRKGWDYGYTF
TGTGCCAGCAGCCGCAAGGGATGGGACTATGGCTACACCTTC
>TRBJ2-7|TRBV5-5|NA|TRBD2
CASSLGTSGGSYEQYF
TGTGCCAGCAGCTTGGGGACTAGCGGGGGGAGCTACGAGCAGTACTTC
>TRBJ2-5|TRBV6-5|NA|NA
CASRANQETQYF
TGTGCCAGCAGGGCAAACCAAGAGACCCAGTACTTC
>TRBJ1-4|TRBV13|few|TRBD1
CASSVRLHGTGRNEKLFF
TGTGCCAGCAGCGTAAGACTGCACGGGACAGGGAGGAATGAAAAACTGTTTTTT
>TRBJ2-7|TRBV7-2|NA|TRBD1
CASSLQGQGTYEQYF
TGTGCCAGCAGCTTGCAGGGACAGGGGACGTACGAGCAGTACTTC
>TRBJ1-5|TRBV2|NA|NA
CASGRDNQPQHF
TGTGCCAGCGGCAGGGACAATCAGCCCCAGCATTTT
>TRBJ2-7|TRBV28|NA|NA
CASSSPGQLRYEQYF
TGTGCCAGCAGTTCACCGGGACAACTAAGATACGAGCAGTACTTC